A selection of T cell receptor beta chains follows, all from one sample in a study of blood T cell repertoires in COVID-19. This table comes from immunoSEQ multiplex PCR, and its TCRdb copy is limited to in-frame clones, with some not included. The table includes 70,000 to 75,000 clones, roughly 90% detected once. Material for sequencing was peripheral blood. These TCRs come from a human donor in a cohort sampled during active COVID-19. Each CDR3 is given with its conserved first and last residue. A D gene is named only where the DNA matches it firmly. Clone size appears in some rows only: once, few, many, or a class for an expanded clone.

clone_size: NA; d_call: TRBD2; j_call: TRBJ2-5; v_call: TRBV9; cdr3_nt: TGTGCCAGCAGCCCCTCTCCCGGACGCGGGAGTGTAGAGACCCAGTACTTC; cdr3_aa: CASSPSPGRGSVETQYF
clone_size: NA; d_call: TRBD1; j_call: TRBJ2-7; v_call: TRBV4-3; cdr3_nt: TGCGCCAGCAGCCAAGATCGGGACAGCTCCTACGAGCAGTACTTC; cdr3_aa: CASSQDRDSSYEQYF
clone_size: NA; d_call: TRBD1; j_call: TRBJ2-6; v_call: TRBV28; cdr3_nt: TGTGCCAGCAGTTTGACCTTGACAGGGGACCGGTCTGGGGCCAACGTCCTGACTTTC; cdr3_aa: CASSLTLTGDRSGANVLTF
clone_size: NA; d_call: TRBD1; j_call: TRBJ2-7; v_call: TRBV10-3; cdr3_nt: TGTGCCACCTCCGGGACAGGGGGTGGTGAGCAGTACTTC; cdr3_aa: CATSGTGGGEQYF
clone_size: NA; d_call: NA; j_call: TRBJ2-1; v_call: TRBV27; cdr3_nt: TGTGCCAGCAGGATTCCTAACAATGAGCAGTTCTTC; cdr3_aa: CASRIPNNEQFF
clone_size: NA; d_call: NA; j_call: TRBJ1-1; v_call: TRBV28; cdr3_nt: TGTGCCAGCAGAGTCAACAGGAGGAACACTGAAGCTTTCTTT; cdr3_aa: CASRVNRRNTEAFF
clone_size: NA; d_call: NA; j_call: TRBJ2-2; v_call: TRBV28; cdr3_nt: TGTGCCAGCAGTTCTCACTACACCGGGGAGCTGTTTTTT; cdr3_aa: CASSSHYTGELFF
clone_size: few; d_call: NA; j_call: TRBJ1-6; v_call: TRBV4-3; cdr3_nt: TGCGCCAGCAGCCAAGATTCGCGGCGGGAACCCCTCCACTTT; cdr3_aa: CASSQDSRREPLHF
clone_size: NA; d_call: NA; j_call: TRBJ1-2; v_call: TRBV2; cdr3_nt: TGTGCCAGCAGTCGATACCATCCGACACAGGGTAACTATGGCTACACCTTC; cdr3_aa: CASSRYHPTQGNYGYTF
clone_size: NA; d_call: NA; j_call: TRBJ2-7; v_call: TRBV11-2; cdr3_nt: TGTGCCAGCAGCCTCTCCCGGGAGTACGAGCAGTACTTC; cdr3_aa: CASSLSREYEQYF
clone_size: NA; d_call: NA; j_call: TRBJ2-2; v_call: TRBV4-3; cdr3_nt: TGCGCCAGCAGCCAAGATTCTGGGCCCGGGGAGCTGTTTTTT; cdr3_aa: CASSQDSGPGELFF
clone_size: NA; d_call: NA; j_call: TRBJ1-1; v_call: TRBV5-5; cdr3_nt: TGTGCCAGCAGCTTGGGACAGGCGAACACTGAAGCTTTCTTT; cdr3_aa: CASSLGQANTEAFF
clone_size: NA; d_call: NA; j_call: TRBJ2-1; v_call: TRBV12-3/TRBV12-4; cdr3_nt: TGTGCCAGCAGTCCAATAGAGAATGAGCAGTTCTTC; cdr3_aa: CASSPIENEQFF
clone_size: NA; d_call: TRBD1; j_call: TRBJ2-7; v_call: TRBV6-5; cdr3_nt: TGTGCCAGCAGAAGACAGGGGAGCAACGAGCAGTACTTC; cdr3_aa: CASRRQGSNEQYF
clone_size: NA; d_call: NA; j_call: TRBJ2-2; v_call: TRBV28; cdr3_nt: TGTGCCAGCAGTACCAGCACCGGGGAGCTGTTTTTT; cdr3_aa: CASSTSTGELFF
clone_size: NA; d_call: NA; j_call: TRBJ1-6; v_call: TRBV19; cdr3_nt: TGTGCCAGTCAGGGAAGCTCCTATAATTCACCCCTCCACTTT; cdr3_aa: CASQGSSYNSPLHF
clone_size: NA; d_call: NA; j_call: TRBJ1-2; v_call: TRBV19; cdr3_nt: TGTGCCAGTAGCCAGCCAGGAGAGGGTCCGAACTATGGCTACACCTTC; cdr3_aa: CASSQPGEGPNYGYTF
clone_size: NA; d_call: TRBD2; j_call: TRBJ2-2; v_call: TRBV27; cdr3_nt: TGTGCCAGCACTTCCCTAGCGGGAGATTTTTCCGGGGAGCTGTTTTTT; cdr3_aa: CASTSLAGDFSGELFF
clone_size: NA; d_call: TRBD1; j_call: TRBJ1-6; v_call: TRBV29-1; cdr3_nt: TGCAGCGTTGGTCAGGGGGGTAATTCACCCCTCCACTTT; cdr3_aa: CSVGQGGNSPLHF
clone_size: NA; d_call: TRBD1; j_call: TRBJ2-5; v_call: TRBV27; cdr3_nt: TGTGCCAGCAGCCCGGGACAGGGTGGAGAGACCCAGTACTTC; cdr3_aa: CASSPGQGGETQYF
clone_size: NA; d_call: NA; j_call: TRBJ2-2; v_call: TRBV11-3; cdr3_nt: TGTGCCAGCAGCTTAGGGGCAGGGGGGAGAACCGGGGAGCTGTTTTTT; cdr3_aa: CASSLGAGGRTGELFF
clone_size: NA; d_call: NA; j_call: TRBJ2-1; v_call: TRBV19; cdr3_nt: TGTGCCAGTAGTATCTCTGCCAGTAGTATACCGGGTGAGCAGTTCTTC; cdr3_aa: CASSISASSIPGEQFF
clone_size: NA; d_call: TRBD1; j_call: TRBJ1-2; v_call: TRBV18; cdr3_nt: TGTGCCAGCTCACCCCCGGACAGGGGGGTATGGGGCTACACCTTC; cdr3_aa: CASSPPDRGVWGYTF
clone_size: NA; d_call: NA; j_call: TRBJ1-1; v_call: TRBV15; cdr3_nt: TGTGCCACCAGCAGAGACACTGCTGAAGCTTTCTTT; cdr3_aa: CATSRDTAEAFF
clone_size: NA; d_call: NA; j_call: TRBJ2-3; v_call: TRBV18; cdr3_nt: TGTGCCAGCTCACGAAGGGATATCGGGGTCCCAGATACGCAGTATTTT; cdr3_aa: CASSRRDIGVPDTQYF
clone_size: NA; d_call: NA; j_call: TRBJ2-5; v_call: TRBV6-2/TRBV6-3; cdr3_nt: TGTGCCAGCAGTTACGGGACCAGGCCAGGGGCCCAGTACTTC; cdr3_aa: CASSYGTRPGAQYF
clone_size: NA; d_call: TRBD1; j_call: TRBJ2-5; v_call: TRBV7-2; cdr3_nt: TGTGCCAGCAGCCCAGGACAGGGGATCGAGACCCAGTACTTC; cdr3_aa: CASSPGQGIETQYF
clone_size: NA; d_call: TRBD2; j_call: TRBJ2-1; v_call: TRBV5-1; cdr3_nt: TGCGCCAGCAGGAGGGGACTAGCGGGAGACAATGAGCAGTTCTTC; cdr3_aa: CASRRGLAGDNEQFF
clone_size: NA; d_call: TRBD1; j_call: TRBJ2-7; v_call: TRBV5-8; cdr3_nt: TGTGCCAGCAGCCGGAACAGGGGCGAGCAGTACTTC; cdr3_aa: CASSRNRGEQYF
clone_size: NA; d_call: NA; j_call: TRBJ1-1; v_call: TRBV2; cdr3_nt: TGTGCCAGCAGTCTCCTAGAGAACACTGAAGCTTTCTTT; cdr3_aa: CASSLLENTEAFF
clone_size: once; d_call: NA; j_call: TRBJ2-7; v_call: TRBV5-4; cdr3_nt: TGTGCCAGCAGCTTGGAGGGGGGGGCGGGCGAGCAGTACTTC; cdr3_aa: CASSLEGGAGEQYF
clone_size: NA; d_call: TRBD1; j_call: TRBJ2-2; v_call: TRBV6-1; cdr3_nt: TGTGCCAGCAGTGATTCAGGGGGCCCGAACACCGGGGAGCTGTTTTTT; cdr3_aa: CASSDSGGPNTGELFF
clone_size: once; d_call: NA; j_call: TRBJ1-2; v_call: TRBV28; cdr3_nt: TGTGCCAGCAGCCGTGGACTGTGGGGACTTGGCTACACCTTC; cdr3_aa: CASSRGLWGLGYTF
clone_size: NA; d_call: NA; j_call: TRBJ1-3; v_call: TRBV5-6; cdr3_nt: TGTGCCAGCAGCTTGGAGGGGTTCCTCGCTGGAAACACCATATATTTT; cdr3_aa: CASSLEGFLAGNTIYF
clone_size: NA; d_call: NA; j_call: TRBJ1-4; v_call: TRBV28; cdr3_nt: TGTGCCAGCAGTTTAAGCGAAAAACTGTTTTTT; cdr3_aa: CASSLSEKLFF
clone_size: NA; d_call: NA; j_call: TRBJ2-7; v_call: TRBV7-3; cdr3_nt: TGTGCCAGCAGCTTAGACGGGAAGGGTGGGGACGAGCAGTACTTC; cdr3_aa: CASSLDGKGGDEQYF
clone_size: few; d_call: NA; j_call: TRBJ2-1; v_call: TRBV5-4; cdr3_nt: TGTGCCAGCAGCCCCCACTGGTCGGCGGACAATGAGCAGTTCTTC; cdr3_aa: CASSPHWSADNEQFF
clone_size: NA; d_call: NA; j_call: TRBJ2-5; v_call: TRBV19; cdr3_nt: TGTGCCAGTAGTATAGCGGGAGCGGAGACCCAGTACTTC; cdr3_aa: CASSIAGAETQYF
clone_size: NA; d_call: NA; j_call: TRBJ2-1; v_call: TRBV11-2; cdr3_nt: TGTGCCAGCAGCCCCGGACAAAACAATGAGCAGTTCTTC; cdr3_aa: CASSPGQNNEQFF
clone_size: NA; d_call: TRBD1; j_call: TRBJ2-5; v_call: TRBV4-1; cdr3_nt: TGCGCCAGCAGCGTCGACAGGGGGCTGACCCAGTACTTC; cdr3_aa: CASSVDRGLTQYF
clone_size: NA; d_call: NA; j_call: TRBJ2-1; v_call: TRBV28; cdr3_nt: TGTGCCAGCAGTTTAATGGGGGCCTCCTACAATGAGCAGTTCTTC; cdr3_aa: CASSLMGASYNEQFF
clone_size: NA; d_call: NA; j_call: TRBJ1-1; v_call: TRBV7-2; cdr3_nt: TGTGCCAGCAGCTTAGTGGTGGCTAACACTGAAGCTTTCTTT; cdr3_aa: CASSLVVANTEAFF
clone_size: NA; d_call: NA; j_call: TRBJ1-4; v_call: TRBV18; cdr3_nt: TGTGCCAGCTCACCGACAGCAACTAATGAAAAACTGTTTTTT; cdr3_aa: CASSPTATNEKLFF
clone_size: NA; d_call: TRBD2; j_call: TRBJ2-5; v_call: TRBV6-2/TRBV6-3; cdr3_nt: TGTGCCAGCAGTGTCACCGGGACTACTAGAGAGACCCAGTACTTC; cdr3_aa: CASSVTGTTRETQYF
clone_size: NA; d_call: NA; j_call: TRBJ2-1; v_call: TRBV9; cdr3_nt: TGTGCCAGCAGCGTAGGACAGAACAATGAGCAGTTCTTC; cdr3_aa: CASSVGQNNEQFF
clone_size: NA; d_call: NA; j_call: TRBJ2-7; v_call: TRBV7-2; cdr3_nt: TGTGCCAGCAGCTTAGGTAGTGGGAGGAGCTCCTACGAGCAGTACTTC; cdr3_aa: CASSLGSGRSSYEQYF